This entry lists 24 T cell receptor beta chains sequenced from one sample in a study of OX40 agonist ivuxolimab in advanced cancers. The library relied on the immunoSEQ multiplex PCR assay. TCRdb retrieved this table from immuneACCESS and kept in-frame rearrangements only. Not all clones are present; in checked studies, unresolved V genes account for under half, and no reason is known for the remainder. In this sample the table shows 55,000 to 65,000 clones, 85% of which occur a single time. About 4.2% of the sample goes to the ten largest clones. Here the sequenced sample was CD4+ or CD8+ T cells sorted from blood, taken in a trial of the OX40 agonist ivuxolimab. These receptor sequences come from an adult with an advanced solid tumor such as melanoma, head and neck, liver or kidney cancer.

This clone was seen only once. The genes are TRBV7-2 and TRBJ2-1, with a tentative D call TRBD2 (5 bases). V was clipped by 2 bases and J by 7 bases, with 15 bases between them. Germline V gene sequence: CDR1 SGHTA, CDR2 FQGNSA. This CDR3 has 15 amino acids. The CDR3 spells CASSLYSPPGNEQFF. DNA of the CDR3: TGTGCCAGCAGCTTATATAGCCCCCCGGGAAATGAGCAGTTCTTC. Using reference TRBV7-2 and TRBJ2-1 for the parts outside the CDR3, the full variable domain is GAGVSQSPSNKVTEKGKDVELRCDPISGHTALYWYRQSLGQGLEFLIYFQGNSAPDKSGLPSDRFSAERTGGSVSTLTIQRTQQEDSAVYLCASSLYSPPGNEQFFGPGTRLTVL.

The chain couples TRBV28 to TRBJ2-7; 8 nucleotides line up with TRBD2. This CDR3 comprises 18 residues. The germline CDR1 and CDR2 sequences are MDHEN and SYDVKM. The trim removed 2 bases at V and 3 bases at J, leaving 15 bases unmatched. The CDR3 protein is CASSLGVLLGAGGYEQYF. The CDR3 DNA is TGTGCCAGCAGTTTAGGGGTCTTACTAGGGGCGGGAGGCTACGAGCAGTACTTC.

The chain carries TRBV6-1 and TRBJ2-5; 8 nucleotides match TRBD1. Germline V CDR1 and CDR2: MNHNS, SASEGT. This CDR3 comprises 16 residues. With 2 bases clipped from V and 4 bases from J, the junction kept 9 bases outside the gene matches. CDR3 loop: CASSELRRQGPETQYF. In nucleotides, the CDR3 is TGTGCCAGCAGTGAACTGCGGAGACAGGGGCCAGAGACCCAGTACTTC.

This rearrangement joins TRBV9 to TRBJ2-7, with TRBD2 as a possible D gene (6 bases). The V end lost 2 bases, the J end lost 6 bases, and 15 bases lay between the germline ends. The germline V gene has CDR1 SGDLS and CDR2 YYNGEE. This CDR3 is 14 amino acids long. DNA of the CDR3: TGTGCCAGCAGCGTCGGGGTGGCAGCGGGCGAGCAGTACTTC. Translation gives CASSVGVAAGEQYF.

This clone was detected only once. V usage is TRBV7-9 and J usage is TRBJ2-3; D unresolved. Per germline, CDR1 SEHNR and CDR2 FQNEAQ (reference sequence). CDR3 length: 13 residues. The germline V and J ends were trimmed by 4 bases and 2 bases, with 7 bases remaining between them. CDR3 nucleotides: TGTGCCAGCAGCTCGGGCAACACAGATACGCAGTATTTT. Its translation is CASSSGNTDTQYF.

DNA of the CDR3: TGTGCCAGCAGTGAATATTCAGCGGGAGCGGACGGGGAGCTGTTTTTT. Residues: CASSEYSAGADGELFF. This chain links TRBV6-1 with TRBJ2-2; 8 bases are shared with TRBD2. The CDR3 loop spans 16 amino acids. Trimming removed 2 bases from V and 7 bases from J; junction bases left unmatched: 9. Per the germline V gene, CDR1 is MNHNS and CDR2 is SASEGT.

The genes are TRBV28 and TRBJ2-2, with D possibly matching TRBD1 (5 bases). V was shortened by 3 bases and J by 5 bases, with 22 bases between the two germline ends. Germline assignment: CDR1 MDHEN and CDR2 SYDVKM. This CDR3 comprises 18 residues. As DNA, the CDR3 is TGTGCCAGCAGTTTCGTCGGTCTGGGCAGGGTGGCAACCGGGGAGCTGTTTTTT. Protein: CASSFVGLGRVATGELFF. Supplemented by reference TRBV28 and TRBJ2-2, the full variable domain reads DVKVTQSSRYLVKRTGEKVFLECVQDMDHENMFWYRQDPGLGLRLIYFSYDVKMKEKGDIPEGYSVSREKKERFSLILESASTNQTSMYLCASSFVGLGRVATGELFFGEGSRLTVL.

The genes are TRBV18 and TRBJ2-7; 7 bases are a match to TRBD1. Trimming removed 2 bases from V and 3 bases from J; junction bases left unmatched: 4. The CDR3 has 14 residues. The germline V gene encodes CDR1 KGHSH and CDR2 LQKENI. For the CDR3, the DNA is TGTGCCAGCTCACCAGCCTGGGACAGCTACGAGCAGTACTTC. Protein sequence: CASSPAWDSYEQYF.

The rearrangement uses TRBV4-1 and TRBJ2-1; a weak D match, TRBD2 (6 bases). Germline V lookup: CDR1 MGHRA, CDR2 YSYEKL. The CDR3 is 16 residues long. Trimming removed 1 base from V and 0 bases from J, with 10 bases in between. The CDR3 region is CASSQVWDFSYNEQFF. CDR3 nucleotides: TGCGCCAGCAGCCAAGTATGGGACTTCTCCTACAATGAGCAGTTCTTC.

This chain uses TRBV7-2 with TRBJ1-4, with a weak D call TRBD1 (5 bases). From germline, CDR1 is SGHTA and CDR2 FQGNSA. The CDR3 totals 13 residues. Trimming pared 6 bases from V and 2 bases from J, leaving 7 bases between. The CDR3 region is CASSRQTNEKLFF. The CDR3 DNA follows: TGTGCCAGCAGTCGACAGACTAATGAAAAACTGTTTTTT. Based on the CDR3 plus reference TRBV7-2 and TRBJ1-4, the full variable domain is GAGVSQSPSNKVTEKGKDVELRCDPISGHTALYWYRQSLGQGLEFLIYFQGNSAPDKSGLPSDRFSAERTGGSVSTLTIQRTQQEDSAVYLCASSRQTNEKLFFGSGTQLSVL.

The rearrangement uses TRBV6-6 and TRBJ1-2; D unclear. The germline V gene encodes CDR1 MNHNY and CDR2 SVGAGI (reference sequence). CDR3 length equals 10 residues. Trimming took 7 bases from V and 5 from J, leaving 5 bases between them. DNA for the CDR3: TGTGCCAGCAACCTATATGGCTACACCTTC. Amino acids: CASNLYGYTF.

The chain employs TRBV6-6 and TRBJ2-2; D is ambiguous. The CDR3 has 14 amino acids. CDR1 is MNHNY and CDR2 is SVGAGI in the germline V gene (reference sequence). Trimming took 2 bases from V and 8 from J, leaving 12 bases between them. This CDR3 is CASSYPRGAGELFF. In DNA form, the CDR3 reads TGTGCCAGCAGTTACCCGAGAGGAGCGGGGGAGCTGTTTTTT.

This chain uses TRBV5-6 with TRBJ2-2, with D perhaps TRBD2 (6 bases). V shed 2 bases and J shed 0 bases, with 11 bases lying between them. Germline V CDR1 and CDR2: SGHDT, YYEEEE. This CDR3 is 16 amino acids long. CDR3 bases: TGTGCCAGCAGCTTTTATGCGGGGACGAACACCGGGGAGCTGTTTTTT. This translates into CASSFYAGTNTGELFF.

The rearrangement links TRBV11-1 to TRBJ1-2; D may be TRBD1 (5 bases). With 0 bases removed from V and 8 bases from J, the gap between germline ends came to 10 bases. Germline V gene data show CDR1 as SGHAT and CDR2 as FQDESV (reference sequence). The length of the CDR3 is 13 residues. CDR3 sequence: CASSLAAGRGYTF. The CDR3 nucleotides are TGTGCCAGCAGCTTAGCGGCAGGGAGAGGCTACACCTTC.

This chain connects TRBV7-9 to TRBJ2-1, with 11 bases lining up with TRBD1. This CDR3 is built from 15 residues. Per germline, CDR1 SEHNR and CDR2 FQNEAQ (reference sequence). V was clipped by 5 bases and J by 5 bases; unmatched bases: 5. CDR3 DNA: TGTGCCAGCAGCCCGGGGGGACAGGGGGACAATGAGCAGTTCTTC. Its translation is CASSPGGQGDNEQFF.

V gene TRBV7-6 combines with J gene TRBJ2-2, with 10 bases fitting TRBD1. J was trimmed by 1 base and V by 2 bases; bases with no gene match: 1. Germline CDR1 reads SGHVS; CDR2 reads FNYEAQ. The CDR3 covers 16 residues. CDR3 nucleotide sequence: TGTGCCAGCAGCTTAAGGACAGGGGGGAACACCGGGGAGCTGTTTTTT. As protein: CASSLRTGGNTGELFF.

The DNA for the CDR3 is TGCGCCAGCAGCCTAGCGGGACAGGGATACACTGAAGCTTTCTTT. Translating it yields CASSLAGQGYTEAFF. J is TRBJ1-1 and V is TRBV4-1; 9 bases agree with TRBD1. The length of the CDR3 is 15 residues. V trimming: 4 bases; J trimming: 3 bases; junction bases outside the gene matches: 6. CDR1 and CDR2 from the germline V gene are MGHRA and YSYEKL.

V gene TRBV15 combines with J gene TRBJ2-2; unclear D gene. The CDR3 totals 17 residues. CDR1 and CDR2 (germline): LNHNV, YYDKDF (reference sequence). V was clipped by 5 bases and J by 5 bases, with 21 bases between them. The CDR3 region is CATSGLVGEVGTGELFF. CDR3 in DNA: TGTGCCACCAGCGGCCTGGTTGGCGAAGTGGGTACCGGGGAGCTGTTTTTT. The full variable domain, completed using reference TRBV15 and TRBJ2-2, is DAMVIQNPRYQVTQFGKPVTLSCSQTLNHNVMYWYQQKSSQAPKLLFHYYDKDFNNEADTPDNFQSRRPNTSFCFLDIRSPGLGDTAMYLCATSGLVGEVGTGELFFGEGSRLTVL.

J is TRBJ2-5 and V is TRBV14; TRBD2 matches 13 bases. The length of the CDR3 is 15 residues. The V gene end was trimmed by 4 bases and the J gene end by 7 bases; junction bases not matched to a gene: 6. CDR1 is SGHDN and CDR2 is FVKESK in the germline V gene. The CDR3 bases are TGTGCCAGCAGCCTAGGACTAGCGGGAGCAGGGACCCAGTACTTC. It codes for CASSLGLAGAGTQYF.

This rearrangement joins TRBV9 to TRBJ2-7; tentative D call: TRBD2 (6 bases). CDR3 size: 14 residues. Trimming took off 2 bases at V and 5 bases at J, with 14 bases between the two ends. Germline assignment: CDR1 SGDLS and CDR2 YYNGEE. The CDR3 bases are TGTGCCAGCAGCGTCGGGAGTGGGTTCCACGAGCAGTACTTC. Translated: CASSVGSGFHEQYF.

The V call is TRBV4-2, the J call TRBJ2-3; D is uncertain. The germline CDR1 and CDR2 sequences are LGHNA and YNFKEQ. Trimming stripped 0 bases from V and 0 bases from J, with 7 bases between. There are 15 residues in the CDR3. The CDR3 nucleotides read TGTGCCAGCAGCCAAGATTTCGCTAGCACAGATACGCAGTATTTT. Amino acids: CASSQDFASTDTQYF.

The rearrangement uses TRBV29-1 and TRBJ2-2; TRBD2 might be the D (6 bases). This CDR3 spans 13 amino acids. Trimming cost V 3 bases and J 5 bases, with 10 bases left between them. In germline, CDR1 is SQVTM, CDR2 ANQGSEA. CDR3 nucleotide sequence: TGCAGCGTTGAGGCGGGGCGGACCGGGGAGCTGTTTTTT. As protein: CSVEAGRTGELFF.

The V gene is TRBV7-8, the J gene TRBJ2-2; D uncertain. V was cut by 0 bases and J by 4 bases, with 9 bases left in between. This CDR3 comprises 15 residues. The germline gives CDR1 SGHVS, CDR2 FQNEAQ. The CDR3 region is CASSLAFSGTGELFF. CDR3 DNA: TGTGCCAGCAGCTTAGCGTTTAGTGGCACCGGGGAGCTGTTTTTT.

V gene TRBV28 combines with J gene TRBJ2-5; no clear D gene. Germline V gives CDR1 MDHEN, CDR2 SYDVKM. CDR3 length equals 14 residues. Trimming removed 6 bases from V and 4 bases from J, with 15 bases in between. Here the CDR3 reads CASRSRITPETQYF. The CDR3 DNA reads TGTGCCAGCAGGTCTCGGATCACCCCAGAGACCCAGTACTTC.